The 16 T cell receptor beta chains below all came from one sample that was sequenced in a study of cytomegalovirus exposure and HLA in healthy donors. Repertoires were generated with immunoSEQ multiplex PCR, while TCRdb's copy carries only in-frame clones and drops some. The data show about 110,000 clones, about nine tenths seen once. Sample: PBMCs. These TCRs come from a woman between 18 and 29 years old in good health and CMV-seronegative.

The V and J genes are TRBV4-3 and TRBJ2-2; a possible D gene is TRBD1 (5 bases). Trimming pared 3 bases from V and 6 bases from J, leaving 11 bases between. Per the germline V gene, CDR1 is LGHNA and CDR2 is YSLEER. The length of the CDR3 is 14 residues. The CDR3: CASSHPDSPGELFF. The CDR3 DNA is TGCGCCAGCAGCCACCCCGACAGCCCCGGGGAGCTGTTTTTT.

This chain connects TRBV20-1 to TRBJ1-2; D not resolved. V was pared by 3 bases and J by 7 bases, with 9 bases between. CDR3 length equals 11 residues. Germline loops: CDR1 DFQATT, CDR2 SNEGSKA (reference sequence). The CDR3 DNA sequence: TGCAGTGCTAGGTCGCGGGGTGGCTACACCTTC. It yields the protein CSARSRGGYTF.

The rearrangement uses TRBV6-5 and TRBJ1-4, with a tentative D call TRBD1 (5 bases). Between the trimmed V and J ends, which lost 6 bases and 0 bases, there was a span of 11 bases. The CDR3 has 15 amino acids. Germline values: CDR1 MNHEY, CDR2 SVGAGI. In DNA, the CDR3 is TGTGCCAGCAGCCTTGACAGTGCAACTAATGAAAAACTGTTTTTT. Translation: CASSLDSATNEKLFF.

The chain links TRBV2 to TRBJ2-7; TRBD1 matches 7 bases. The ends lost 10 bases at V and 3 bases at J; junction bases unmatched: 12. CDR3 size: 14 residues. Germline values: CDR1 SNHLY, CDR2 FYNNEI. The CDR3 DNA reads TGTGCCACGATTCAAAGGGACAGCCGCTACGAGCAGTACTTC. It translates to CATIQRDSRYEQYF.

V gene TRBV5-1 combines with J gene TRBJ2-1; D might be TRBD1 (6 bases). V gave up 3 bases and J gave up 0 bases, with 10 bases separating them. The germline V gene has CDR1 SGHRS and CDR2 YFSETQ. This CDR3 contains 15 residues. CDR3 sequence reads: CASSSQGSSYNEQFF. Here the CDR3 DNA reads TGCGCCAGCAGCTCACAGGGAAGCTCCTACAATGAGCAGTTCTTC.

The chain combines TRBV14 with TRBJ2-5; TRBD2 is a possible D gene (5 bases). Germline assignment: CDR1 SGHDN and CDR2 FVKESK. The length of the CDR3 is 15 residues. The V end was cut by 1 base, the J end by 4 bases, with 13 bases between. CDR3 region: CASSQGFGVGETQYF. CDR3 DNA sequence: TGTGCCAGCAGCCAAGGATTCGGGGTTGGAGAGACCCAGTACTTC.

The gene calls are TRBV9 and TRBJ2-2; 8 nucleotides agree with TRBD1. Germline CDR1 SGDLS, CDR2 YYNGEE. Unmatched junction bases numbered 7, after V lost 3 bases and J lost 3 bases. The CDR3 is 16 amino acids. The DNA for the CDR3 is TGTGCCAGCAGCGACCCACAGGGGGTCGACACCGGGGAGCTGTTTTTT. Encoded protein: CASSDPQGVDTGELFF.

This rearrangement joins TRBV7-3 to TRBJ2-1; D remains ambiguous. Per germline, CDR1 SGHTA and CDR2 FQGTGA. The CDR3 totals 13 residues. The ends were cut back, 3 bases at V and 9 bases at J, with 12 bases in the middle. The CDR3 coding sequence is TGTGCCAGCAGCTTTCATCCCTCCGGTGAGCAGTTCTTC. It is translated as CASSFHPSGEQFF.

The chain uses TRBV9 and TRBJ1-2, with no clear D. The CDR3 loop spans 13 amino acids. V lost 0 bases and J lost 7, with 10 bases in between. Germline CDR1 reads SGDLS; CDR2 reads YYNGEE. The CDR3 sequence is CASSVGGRGGYTF. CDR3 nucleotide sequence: TGTGCCAGCAGCGTAGGCGGGCGGGGTGGCTACACCTTC. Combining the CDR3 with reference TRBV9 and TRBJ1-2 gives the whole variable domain DSGVTQTPKHLITATGQRVTLRCSPRSGDLSVYWYQQSLDQGLQFLIQYYNGEERAKGNILERFSAQQFPDLHSELNLSSLELGDSALYFCASSVGGRGGYTFGSGTRLTVV.

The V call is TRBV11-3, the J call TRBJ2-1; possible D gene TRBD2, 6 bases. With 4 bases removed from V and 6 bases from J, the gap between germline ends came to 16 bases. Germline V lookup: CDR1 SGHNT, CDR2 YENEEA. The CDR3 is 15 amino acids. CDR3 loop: CASSSEGGVTNEQFF. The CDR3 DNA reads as TGTGCCAGCAGCTCGGAGGGAGGAGTCACCAATGAGCAGTTCTTC.

In nucleotides, the CDR3 is TGTGCCAGCAGTCCAATGGGACAGAGAGAGACCCAGTACTTC. It codes for CASSPMGQRETQYF. This chain uses TRBV27 with TRBJ2-5; 7 bases agree with TRBD1. J gave up 4 bases and V 5 bases, and 7 bases lay outside the gene matches. The germline CDR1 and CDR2 sequences are MNHEY and SMNVEV (reference sequence). The CDR3 loop spans 14 amino acids.

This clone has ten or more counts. DNA for the CDR3: TGTGCCAGCCTAGCGGGGGGCTCCTACGAGCAGTACTTC. Encoded protein: CASLAGGSYEQYF. The chain links TRBV2 to TRBJ2-7, with 11 bases lining up with TRBD2. The CDR3 is 13 residues long. Germline assignment: CDR1 SNHLY and CDR2 FYNNEI. After removal of 8 bases from V and 0 bases from J, the junction contained 0 bases not matched to a gene.

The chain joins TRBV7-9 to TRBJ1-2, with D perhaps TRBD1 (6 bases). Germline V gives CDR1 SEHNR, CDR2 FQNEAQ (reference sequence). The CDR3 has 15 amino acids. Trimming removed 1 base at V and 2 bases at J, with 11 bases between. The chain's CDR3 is CASSLGRTANYGYTF. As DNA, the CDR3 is TGTGCCAGCAGCTTAGGGAGGACAGCAAACTATGGCTACACCTTC.

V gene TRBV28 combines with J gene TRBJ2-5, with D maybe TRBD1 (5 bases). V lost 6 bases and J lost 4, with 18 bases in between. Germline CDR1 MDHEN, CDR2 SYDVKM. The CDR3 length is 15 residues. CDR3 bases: TGTGCCAGCAGAATGGCAGGGTCTCAAGGAGAGACCCAGTACTTC. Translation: CASRMAGSQGETQYF.

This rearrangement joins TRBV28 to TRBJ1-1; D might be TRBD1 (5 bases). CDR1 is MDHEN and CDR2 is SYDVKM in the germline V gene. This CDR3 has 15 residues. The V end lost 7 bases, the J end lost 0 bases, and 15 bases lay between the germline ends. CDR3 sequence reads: CASIRDLTLNTEAFF. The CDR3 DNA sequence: TGTGCCAGCATCCGGGACTTAACGTTGAACACTGAAGCTTTCTTT.

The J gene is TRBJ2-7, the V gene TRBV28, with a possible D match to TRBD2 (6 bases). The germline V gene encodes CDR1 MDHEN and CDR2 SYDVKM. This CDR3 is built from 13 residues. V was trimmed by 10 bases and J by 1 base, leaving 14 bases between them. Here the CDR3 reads CATRLVYSYEQYF. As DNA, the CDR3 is TGTGCCACCCGACTAGTCTATTCCTACGAGCAGTACTTC.